The T cell receptor beta chain under discussion was sequenced for a study of OX40 agonist ivuxolimab in advanced cancers. The wider study: Six ivuxolimab dose levels, 0.01 to 10 mg/kg, were given intravenously every 2 weeks. The study enrolled dose-escalation patients with hepatocellular carcinoma, melanoma, renal cell or head and neck cancer. Study-level points and caveats: Averaged across samples, CD8+ T cells carried more expanded clones than CD4+ did.

Comment on this clone: Its specificity is unknown.

Produced via immunoSEQ multiplex PCR; TCRdb's table is partial and in-frame only. The table has some 77,000 clones, 92% seen once. Baseline, cycle 4 day 1, and cycle 7 day 1 were the blood sampling points. This clonotype originated in an adult with an advanced solid tumor such as melanoma, head and neck, liver or kidney cancer. Material: CD4+ or CD8+ T cells sorted from blood, obtained in a trial of the OX40 agonist ivuxolimab.

The CDR3 region is CAIPQDETGGSGANVLTF. The CDR3 DNA is TGTGCCATCCCCCAAGACGAGACAGGGGGCTCTGGGGCCAACGTCCTGACTTTC. The genes are TRBV10-3 and TRBJ2-6; TRBD1 matches 9 bases. V was pared by 8 bases and J by 0 bases, with 11 bases of the junction left unmatched. Germline lookup yields CDR1 ENHRY and CDR2 SYGVKD. The CDR3 is made up of 18 amino acids.